In this sample, the clone carrying this T cell receptor beta chain turned up a few times. Amplification targeted TCR beta CDR3 regions from RNA transcripts. TCR CDR3 underwent first-round RT-PCR with the HTBI primer set. TCRdb fed the multiplex PCR reads into MiXCR, producing one record per CDR3 protein. The data hold 450,000 to 600,000 distinct CDR3 sequences, with 14% observed a single time. The sample comes from a study of T cells in Graves' hyperthyroidism and ophthalmopathy. Germline assignment: CDR1 LNHDA and CDR2 SQIVND (reference sequence). This CDR3 has 14 amino acids. V dropped 5 bases and J dropped 1 base, with 11 bases sitting between them.

The sequenced sample was blood. The rearrangement uses TRBV19 and TRBJ1-1; maybe TRBD1 (6 bases). The TCR was taken from a woman aged 40 to 55 with Graves' hyperthyroidism. The CDR3 protein is CASSPRTANTEAFF. CDR3 bases: TGTGCCAGTAGTCCGCGGACAGCGAACACTGAAGCTTTCTTT.